These T cell receptor beta chains were read from a single sample in a study of T cell clones after liver transplantation. Sequenced by immunoSEQ multiplex PCR; TCRdb stores in-frame clones only, minus some. This sample has roughly 120,000 clones, with 90% found just once. This specimen consisted of CD4+ T cells from blood, obtained 12 months after liver transplant. Receptor source: a human patient who received a liver transplant. Some T cells may have originated in the graft donor. The CDR3 runs from the conserved cysteine through the conserved F or W. A D gene is named only where the DNA matches it firmly. The listing skips clone size in some rows; elsewhere it reads once, few, many or a size class.

j_gene | abundance | v_gene | d_gene | CDR3aa | CDR3nt
TRBJ1-2 | once | TRBV5-1 | NA | CASSSGSGDYGYTF | TGCGCCAGCAGCTCCGGTTCAGGGGACTATGGCTACACCTTC
TRBJ2-3 | NA | TRBV29-1 | NA | CSVDLGMGDTQYF | TGCAGCGTTGACCTAGGGATGGGAGATACGCAGTATTTT
TRBJ1-1 | NA | TRBV6-5 | NA | CASSPGRFNTEAFF | TGTGCCAGCAGTCCGGGGCGGTTTAACACTGAAGCTTTCTTT
TRBJ1-2 | NA | TRBV15 | TRBD1 | CATVAGTGDYGYTF | TGTGCCACCGTGGCGGGGACAGGGGACTATGGCTACACCTTC
TRBJ2-7 | NA | TRBV4-3 | TRBD2 | CASSQDTLAGVYEQYF | TGCGCCAGCAGCCAAGATACACTAGCGGGGGTCTACGAGCAGTACTTC
TRBJ2-2 | NA | TRBV5-4 | TRBD2 | CASRFGTSGTGELFF | TGTGCCAGCAGATTCGGGACTAGCGGAACCGGGGAGCTGTTTTTT
TRBJ2-1 | NA | TRBV5-1 | TRBD2 | CASSPGTSDNEQFF | TGCGCCAGCAGCCCGGGGACTAGCGACAATGAGCAGTTCTTC
TRBJ2-6 | NA | TRBV29-1 | NA | CSVPVGSGANVLTF | TGCAGCGTTCCTGTTGGCTCTGGGGCCAACGTCCTGACTTTC
TRBJ2-7 | many | TRBV7-9 | NA | CASSLQGIPYEQYF | TGTGCCAGCAGCTTACAGGGAATCCCCTACGAGCAGTACTTC
TRBJ2-5 | few | TRBV7-2 | TRBD1 | CASSPGGTGSQETQYF | TGTGCCAGCAGCCCAGGGGGGACAGGGTCCCAAGAGACCCAGTACTTC
TRBJ2-1 | NA | TRBV15 | NA | CATSAQFEQFF | TGTGCCACCAGCGCCCAGTTCGAGCAGTTCTTC
TRBJ2-2 | NA | TRBV5-4 | NA | CASSPPTSGGTGELFF | TGTGCCAGCAGCCCACCGACTAGTGGAGGCACCGGGGAGCTGTTTTTT
TRBJ2-6 | NA | TRBV18 | TRBD1 | CASSPQTGASGANVLTF | TGTGCCAGCTCACCCCAGACAGGGGCCTCTGGGGCCAACGTCCTGACTTTC
TRBJ2-4 | NA | TRBV5-6 | NA | CASSFTAELAKNIQYF | TGTGCCAGCAGCTTTACCGCGGAGCTAGCCAAAAACATTCAGTACTTC
TRBJ2-3 | NA | TRBV5-1 | NA | CASSFTDTQYF | TGCGCCAGCAGTTTCACAGATACGCAGTATTTT
TRBJ2-7 | NA | TRBV27 | NA | CASSNALRYEQYF | TGTGCCAGCAGCAACGCTTTGAGATACGAGCAGTACTTC
TRBJ2-2 | NA | TRBV5-1 | NA | CASSVGRGGMAGELFF | TGCGCCAGCAGCGTGGGACGGGGCGGAATGGCCGGGGAGCTGTTTTTT
TRBJ2-2 | NA | TRBV7-6 | NA | CASSLAPSAGLDSGELFF | TGTGCCAGCAGCTTAGCCCCATCGGCAGGGTTGGATTCCGGGGAGCTGTTTTTT
TRBJ2-6 | NA | TRBV5-8 | NA | CASSWTSTSGANVLTF | TGTGCCAGCAGTTGGACAAGCACCTCTGGGGCCAACGTCCTGACTTTC
TRBJ1-2 | NA | TRBV7-9 | NA | CASSGESGSYGYTF | TGTGCCAGCAGCGGGGAATCCGGGAGCTATGGCTACACCTTC
TRBJ1-2 | NA | TRBV4-1 | TRBD1 | CASSQSRDRGYYGYTF | TGCGCCAGCAGCCAAAGCCGGGACAGGGGGTACTATGGCTACACCTTC
TRBJ1-6 | few | TRBV6-5 | TRBD1 | CASSRQGGYSPLHF | TGTGCCAGCAGTAGACAGGGAGGCTATTCACCCCTCCACTTT
TRBJ2-5 | once | TRBV7-2 | NA | CASSPLGDNQETQYF | TGTGCCAGCAGCCCGCTAGGAGACAACCAAGAGACCCAGTACTTC
TRBJ2-2 | NA | TRBV7-3 | NA | CASSPSSGGGELFF | TGTGCCAGCAGCCCATCCTCCGGGGGCGGGGAGCTGTTTTTT
TRBJ1-2 | NA | TRBV7-8 | NA | CASRDAGLYGYTF | TGTGCCAGCAGAGACGCGGGATTATATGGCTACACCTTC
TRBJ1-3 | few | TRBV10-3 | NA | CAISGSSSSGNTIYF | TGTGCCATCAGTGGTAGCAGTTCCTCTGGAAACACCATATATTTT
TRBJ1-1 | NA | TRBV27 | NA | CASSLSGQVPNTEAFF | TGTGCCAGCAGTTTATCTGGGCAGGTACCAAACACTGAAGCTTTCTTT
TRBJ2-1 | NA | TRBV6-5 | NA | CASSSSSYNEQFF | TGTGCCAGCAGTTCTTCATCCTACAATGAGCAGTTCTTC
TRBJ2-2 | NA | TRBV7-3 | TRBD2 | CASSLAGVSTGELFF | TGTGCCAGCAGCTTAGCGGGAGTTAGCACCGGGGAGCTGTTTTTT
TRBJ1-1 | once | TRBV9 | NA | CASSASPLDRPEAFF | TGTGCCAGCAGCGCTTCACCTCTTGACAGGCCTGAAGCTTTCTTT
TRBJ1-3 | NA | TRBV12-5 | NA | CASGFAQGRYSGNTIYF | TGTGCTAGTGGTTTCGCGCAGGGGCGCTACTCTGGAAACACCATATATTTT
TRBJ1-5 | once | TRBV7-2 | NA | CASSALWGGNQPQHF | TGTGCCAGCAGTGCGTTATGGGGAGGCAATCAGCCCCAGCATTTT
TRBJ2-7 | NA | TRBV27 | NA | CASRTQGRNPSYEQYF | TGTGCCAGCAGGACCCAAGGACGGAACCCTTCCTACGAGCAGTACTTC
TRBJ2-4 | NA | TRBV6-6 | TRBD1 | CASSLTGLAKNIQYF | TGTGCCAGCAGTTTGACAGGGTTAGCCAAAAACATTCAGTACTTC
TRBJ2-7 | NA | TRBV7-8 | TRBD2 | CASSLEASGSFKQYF | TGTGCCAGCAGCCTAGAGGCTAGCGGGAGTTTCAAGCAGTACTTC
TRBJ1-3 | NA | TRBV18 | NA | CASSPSRTVISGNTIYF | TGTGCCAGCTCACCAAGTCGGACGGTCATCTCTGGAAACACCATATATTTT
TRBJ2-6 | NA | TRBV10-3 | NA | CAIRRDTSGANVLTF | TGTGCCATCAGACGGGACACCTCTGGGGCCAACGTCCTGACTTTC
TRBJ2-3 | NA | TRBV5-8 | NA | CASSLAQFDDTQYF | TGTGCCAGCAGCTTGGCCCAATTCGACGATACGCAGTATTTT
TRBJ2-1 | once | TRBV28 | NA | CASSRGSEQFF | TGTGCCAGCAGCCGGGGCAGTGAGCAGTTCTTC
TRBJ2-1 | NA | TRBV4-1 | NA | CASSQALQSSYNEQFF | TGCGCCAGCAGCCAAGCCCTCCAGAGCTCCTACAATGAGCAGTTCTTC
TRBJ1-5 | NA | TRBV5-6 | TRBD1 | CASSRGQGRQPQHF | TGTGCCAGCAGCCGCGGACAGGGGCGTCAGCCCCAGCATTTT
TRBJ1-5 | NA | TRBV5-8 | NA | CASSLWWGLGQPQHF | TGTGCCAGCAGCTTGTGGTGGGGATTGGGTCAGCCCCAGCATTTT
TRBJ1-2 | NA | TRBV6-4 | TRBD1 | CASTPAGGRPSYGYTF | TGTGCCAGCACCCCGGCAGGGGGACGGCCCAGCTATGGCTACACCTTC
TRBJ2-3 | NA | TRBV11-2 | NA | CASSFTSNTDTQYF | TGTGCCAGCAGCTTTACATCGAACACAGATACGCAGTATTTT
TRBJ2-2 | NA | TRBV7-9 | TRBD2 | CASSLARTSGSNTGELFF | TGTGCCAGCAGCTTAGCCCGAACTAGCGGCTCGAACACCGGGGAGCTGTTTTTT
TRBJ1-1 | few | TRBV12-5 | NA | CASGLVLNMGSLGSNTEAFF | TGTGCTAGTGGTTTGGTACTAAATATGGGGTCCCTGGGGAGCAACACTGAAGCTTTCTTT
TRBJ1-1 | NA | TRBV10-2 | NA | CASIGGNTEAFF | TGCGCCAGCATAGGGGGGAACACTGAAGCTTTCTTT
TRBJ2-7 | NA | TRBV29-1 | TRBD2 | CSVGSGRYEQYF | TGCAGCGTTGGTAGCGGGAGGTACGAGCAGTACTTC
TRBJ2-7 | NA | TRBV28 | TRBD1 | CASSTGTGHYEQYF | TGTGCCAGCAGTACTGGGACAGGCCACTACGAGCAGTACTTC
TRBJ2-7 | NA | TRBV5-8 | NA | CASSLDPSSYEQYF | TGTGCCAGCAGCTTGGATCCGAGCTCCTACGAGCAGTACTTC
TRBJ2-2 | NA | TRBV7-2 | NA | CASSFGPNTGELFF | TGTGCCAGCAGCTTTGGGCCTAACACCGGGGAGCTGTTTTTT
TRBJ1-3 | NA | TRBV10-2 | TRBD1 | CASSSTGLSGNTIYF | TGCGCCAGCAGTTCGACAGGGCTCTCTGGAAACACCATATATTTT
TRBJ2-3 | NA | TRBV30 | NA | CAWSQALTELTDTQYF | TGTGCCTGGAGTCAAGCTCTTACAGAACTCACAGATACGCAGTATTTT
TRBJ1-2 | NA | TRBV5-4 | NA | CASSLGADSDGYTF | TGTGCCAGCAGCTTGGGGGCAGACTCCGATGGCTACACCTTC
TRBJ2-3 | few | TRBV28 | NA | CASGYSQAYTDTQYF | TGTGCCAGCGGATATTCACAGGCGTACACAGATACGCAGTATTTT